The TCR beta chain described here comes from a study of blood T cells in healthy people across ages. Study-wide points: Donors of long life had a larger count of naive CD4+ cells and greater diversity than aged donors. Age advanced and TCR beta diversity per million T cells fell, roughly linearly.

A second PCR, run for roughly 7 to 12 cycles, used a sample-barcoded 5' primer plus a J-beta primer mix. The template-switch adaptor, which had 12 random nucleotides, put a tag on each cDNA molecule. MiXCR, applied by TCRdb to the 5' RACE reads, yields one record per CDR3 protein. The table includes approximately 940,000 distinct CDR3 sequences, about 48% detected once. This clonotype was seen a few times. Antigen specificity is unknown. From germline, CDR1 is SEHNR and CDR2 FQNEAQ (reference sequence). This CDR3 comprises 12 residues. Trimming took 4 bases from V and 10 from J, leaving 10 bases between them.

Source material: blood. This receptor was identified in a man aged 25-45 years in good health. The chain couples TRBV7-9 to TRBJ1-4, with no clear D. The CDR3, as DNA: TGTGCCAGCAGCTCTCGGCGTGGAAAACTGTTTTTT. Translating gives CASSSRRGKLFF.